This T cell receptor (beta chain) appears in the sequencing data of a study of yellow fever vaccine responses in identical twins. General observations from the study: Reportedly, the response of twins' T cells to the vaccine seemed partly convergent, partly personalized.

This clonotype was counted a few times. Its antigen remains unidentified. MiXCR, run by TCRdb on the RT-PCR reads, gives a single entry per CDR3 protein. The data hold 550 to 700 distinct CDR3 sequences, with around 86% observed a single time. This clonotype was obtained from a woman between 18 and 29 years old who received the yellow fever vaccine. This material consisted of T cells from blood (PBMCs), unsorted or a sorted subset (not recorded which), taken before or after yellow fever vaccination (not recorded which).

The CDR3 DNA reads TGTGCCATACGGACTAACACTGAAGCTTTCTTT. It translates to CAIRTNTEAFF. The rearrangement links TRBV10-3 to TRBJ1-1, with no clear D. The CDR3 has 11 residues. Germline-derived CDR1 and CDR2 are ENHRY and SYGVKD. V was clipped by 9 bases and J by 2 bases, with 7 bases between them.